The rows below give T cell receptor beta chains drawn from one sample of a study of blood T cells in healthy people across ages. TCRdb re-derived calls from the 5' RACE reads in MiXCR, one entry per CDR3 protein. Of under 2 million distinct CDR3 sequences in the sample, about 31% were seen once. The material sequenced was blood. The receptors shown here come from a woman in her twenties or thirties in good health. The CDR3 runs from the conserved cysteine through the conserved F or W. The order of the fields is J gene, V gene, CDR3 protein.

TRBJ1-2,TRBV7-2,CASSFKTLYGYTF
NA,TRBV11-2,CASSLGRAGRIYEQYF
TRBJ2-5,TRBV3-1,CASSQGPGTQETQYF
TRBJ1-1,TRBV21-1,CASSKARDRGNGTEAFF
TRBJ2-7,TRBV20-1,CSARVAGKIYEQYF
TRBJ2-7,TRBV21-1,CASSKVTPNHPYEQYF
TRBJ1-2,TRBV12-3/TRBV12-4,CASSLYRAGNYGYTF
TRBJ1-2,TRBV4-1,CASSPLPLRGYGYTF
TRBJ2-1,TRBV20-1,CSAREGMGLLFGEQFF
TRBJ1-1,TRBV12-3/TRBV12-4,CASIRGVDTEAFF
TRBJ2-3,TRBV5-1,CAGSLESSTDTQYF
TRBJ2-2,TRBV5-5,CASSLDGGIGTGELFF
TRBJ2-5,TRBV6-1,CASIRGVQETQYF
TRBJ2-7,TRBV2,CASRASIPPYEQYF
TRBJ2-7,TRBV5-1,CASSLCGDYEQYF
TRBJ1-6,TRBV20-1,CSAPGHYNSPLHF
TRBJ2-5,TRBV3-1,CASSQILSGGPTETQYF
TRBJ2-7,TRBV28,CASSLPQGAEEQYF
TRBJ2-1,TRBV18,CASSPPGLTGEQFF
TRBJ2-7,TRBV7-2,CASSRGQGTYEQYF
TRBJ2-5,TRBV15,CATSPEGDEQYF
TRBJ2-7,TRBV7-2,CASSSGLSGGPLLSYEQYF
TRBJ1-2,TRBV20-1,CSARVGLNYGYTF
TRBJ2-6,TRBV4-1,CASSHDSLDSGANVLTF
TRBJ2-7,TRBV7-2,CANSDRSLASFYEQYF
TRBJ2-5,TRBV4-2,CASSMDRRETQYF
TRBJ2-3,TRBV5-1,CASTRTSRDDTQYF
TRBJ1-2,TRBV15,CATSSKWGLGYGYTF
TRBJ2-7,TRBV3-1,CASSRSGDSYEQYF
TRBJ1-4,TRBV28,CASSTGTGGLFEEKLFF
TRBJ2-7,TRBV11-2,CASSSNRGYYEQYF
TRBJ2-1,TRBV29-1,CSESNVDEQFF
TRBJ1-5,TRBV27,CASSRTARTSIYSNQPQHF
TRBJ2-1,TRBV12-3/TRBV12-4,CASRVGADEQFF
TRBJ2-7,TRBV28,CAGSPAGGSYEQYF
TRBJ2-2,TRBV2,CASSERGQTRTGELFF
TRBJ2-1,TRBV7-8,CASGRTSGTTDHEQFF
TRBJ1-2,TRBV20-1,CSAIQHYSNYGYTF
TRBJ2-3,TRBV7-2,CASSAPGLAGRSDTQYF
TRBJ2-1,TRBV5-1,CASSSMAGGSYNEQFF
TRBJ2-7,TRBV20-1,CSARSTGAVYSYEQYF
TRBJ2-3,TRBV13,CASSPEGGSQYF
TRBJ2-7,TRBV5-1,CASSFRGGYGEQYF
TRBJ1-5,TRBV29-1,CSVAQGVNQPQHF
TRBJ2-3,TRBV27,CASVSLSTDTQYF
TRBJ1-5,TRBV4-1,CASSRAVNQPQHF
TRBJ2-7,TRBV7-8,CASSTRDTSSYEQYF
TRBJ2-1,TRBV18,CASSPPALNSNEQFF
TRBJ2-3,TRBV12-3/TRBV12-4,CASSLAGRADTQYF
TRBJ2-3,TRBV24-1,CATSDFLDSLDTQYF